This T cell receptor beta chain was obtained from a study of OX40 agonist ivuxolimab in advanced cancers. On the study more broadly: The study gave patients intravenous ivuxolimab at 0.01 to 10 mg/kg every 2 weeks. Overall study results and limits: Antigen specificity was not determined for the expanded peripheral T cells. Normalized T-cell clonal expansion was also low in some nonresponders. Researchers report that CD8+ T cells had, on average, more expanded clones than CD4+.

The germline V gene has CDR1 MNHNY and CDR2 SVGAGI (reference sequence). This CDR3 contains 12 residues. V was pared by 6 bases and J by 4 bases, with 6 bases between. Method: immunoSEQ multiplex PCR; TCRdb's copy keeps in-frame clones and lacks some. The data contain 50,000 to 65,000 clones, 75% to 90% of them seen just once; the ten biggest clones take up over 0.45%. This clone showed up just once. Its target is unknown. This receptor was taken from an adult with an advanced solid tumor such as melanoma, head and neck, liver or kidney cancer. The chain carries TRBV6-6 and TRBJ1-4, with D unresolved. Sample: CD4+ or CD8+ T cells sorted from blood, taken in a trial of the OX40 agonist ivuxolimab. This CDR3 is CASSRVNEKLFF. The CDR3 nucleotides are TGTGCCAGCAGCAGAGTTAATGAAAAACTGTTTTTT.